Here is one T cell receptor (beta chain) with its context. Two consecutive negative NP/OP PCR tests, clearance, or resolved symptoms defined Cohort 3 recovery. This entry is derived from a study of blood T cell repertoires in COVID-19. Whole-study context: PBMCs, B-cell-depleted T cells, or T cells were the source of the cDNA or gDNA that made up the material.

Data came from immunoSEQ multiplex PCR; TCRdb stores just in-frame clones and leaves some out. The profile covers 150,000 to 200,000 clones, with around 80% appearing a single time and less than 4% taken by the ten largest. The length of the CDR3 is 19 residues. In germline, CDR1 is LNHDA, CDR2 SQIVND (reference sequence). V was clipped by 4 bases and J by 0 bases; unmatched bases: 15. The chain links TRBV19 to TRBJ2-4; 7 bases fit TRBD2. Material: PBMCs or T cells enriched from blood (not recorded which). The sequence came from a woman aged 60-75 years who had recovered from COVID-19. CDR3 loop: CASSTNWDYTALAKNIQYF. CDR3 coding DNA: TGTGCCAGTAGTACCAACTGGGACTACACAGCGCTAGCCAAAAACATTCAGTACTTC. Full variable domain (missing parts from reference TRBV19 and TRBJ2-4): DGGITQSPKYLFRKEGQNVTLSCEQNLNHDAMYWYRQDPGQGLRLIYYSQIVNDFQKGDIAEGYSVSREKKESFPLTVTSAQKNPTAFYLCASSTNWDYTALAKNIQYFGAGTRLSVL.